This T cell receptor (beta chain) was identified in a study of cytomegalovirus exposure and HLA in healthy donors. Findings and caveats of the study: For TCR beta chains, V- and J-gene trimming was later linked to a missense DCLRE1C variant.

The CDR3 loop spans 15 amino acids. With V trimmed by 1 base and J by 6 bases, 5 bases remained unmatched. Germline loops: CDR1 GTSNPN, CDR2 SVGIG (reference sequence). PCR used 60 Vbeta primers and 13 Jbeta primers. The protocol was immunoSEQ multiplex PCR, while the TCRdb copy is restricted to in-frame clones and leaves out a portion. The sample has about 200,000 clones; over 65% are singletons. This clone was seen a few times. Its specificity is unknown. The sequence came from a boy aged 2 to 10 in good health and CMV-seronegative. Sequenced input: PBMCs. This chain joins TRBV30 and TRBJ1-4; TRBD1 agrees at 10 bases. CDR3 nucleotide sequence: TGTGCCTGGAGTGCCTTAGGGACAGGGGATGAAAAACTGTTTTTT. Translation: CAWSALGTGDEKLFF.